This is a list of T cell receptor beta chains from one sample in a study of T-cell reconstitution after alpha-beta-depleted transplantation in children. In TCRdb, the PCR reads were re-called with MiXCR into one record per CDR3 protein. The data contain about 980,000 distinct CDR3 sequences, 25% to 35% of them singletons. This specimen consisted of PBMCs, mostly from graft donor cells, obtained 360 days after TCRalphabeta/CD19-depleted stem cell transplant. The source of these receptors is a boy in the first two years of life who had a stem cell transplant for SCID, so the T cells may come from the graft donor. Each CDR3 is given without its conserved first and last residue. The order of the fields is J gene, V gene, CDR3 protein.

j_gene: TRBJ2-1
v_gene: TRBV5-6
CDR3aa: ASRPTGTAVREQF

j_gene: TRBJ2-2
v_gene: TRBV13
CDR3aa: ASSWAGGPAGELF

j_gene: TRBJ1-1
v_gene: TRBV28
CDR3aa: ASLMGRVDTEAF

j_gene: TRBJ2-5
v_gene: TRBV12-3/TRBV12-4
CDR3aa: ASSFSGGKETQY

j_gene: TRBJ2-7
v_gene: TRBV4-2
CDR3aa: ASSLKIIRDSSYEQY

j_gene: TRBJ2-5
v_gene: TRBV3-1
CDR3aa: ASSRDTWGETQY

j_gene: TRBJ2-1
v_gene: TRBV5-1
CDR3aa: ASSPGSRPYNEQF

j_gene: TRBJ2-1
v_gene: TRBV29-1
CDR3aa: SVGRGAGGPNEQF

j_gene: TRBJ2-5
v_gene: TRBV20-1
CDR3aa: SARGGVDRGRETQY

j_gene: TRBJ2-7
v_gene: TRBV2
CDR3aa: ASSELWASSYEQY

j_gene: TRBJ2-5
v_gene: TRBV4-3
CDR3aa: ASSPGWEGETQY

j_gene: TRBJ1-1
v_gene: TRBV7-9
CDR3aa: ASSLGWGGSTEAF

j_gene: TRBJ1-2
v_gene: TRBV11-2
CDR3aa: ASSLRGGSNGYT

j_gene: TRBJ2-3
v_gene: TRBV7-2
CDR3aa: ASSLERGLLTDTQY

j_gene: TRBJ2-3
v_gene: TRBV12-3/TRBV12-4
CDR3aa: ASRSGGGARTDTQY

j_gene: TRBJ1-2
v_gene: TRBV5-5
CDR3aa: ASSLGTGGEGYT

j_gene: TRBJ2-1
v_gene: TRBV6-1
CDR3aa: ASSRGRANEQF

j_gene: TRBJ2-2
v_gene: TRBV24-1
CDR3aa: ATSGRRQGRFNTGELF

j_gene: TRBJ2-6
v_gene: TRBV5-6
CDR3aa: ASSRGLLAGANVLT

j_gene: TRBJ1-2
v_gene: TRBV7-3
CDR3aa: ASSLDRGANYGYT

j_gene: TRBJ2-7
v_gene: TRBV9
CDR3aa: ASSVDSGGAFGYEQY

j_gene: TRBJ2-7
v_gene: TRBV14
CDR3aa: ASSQGGIDEQY

j_gene: TRBJ2-5
v_gene: TRBV6-5
CDR3aa: ASSYESGPETQY

j_gene: TRBJ2-4
v_gene: TRBV10-3
CDR3aa: AISHGDRGLYRVKNIQY

j_gene: TRBJ1-3
v_gene: TRBV11-2
CDR3aa: ASSSVGTGGNTIY

j_gene: TRBJ2-1
v_gene: TRBV5-5
CDR3aa: ASSPQGANEQF

j_gene: TRBJ2-4
v_gene: TRBV4-3
CDR3aa: ASSQERGLFAKNIQY

j_gene: TRBJ1-1
v_gene: TRBV5-1
CDR3aa: ASRPQQGFTEAF

j_gene: TRBJ1-1
v_gene: TRBV5-1
CDR3aa: ASTQTDSYMNTEAF

j_gene: TRBJ2-2
v_gene: TRBV12-3/TRBV12-4
CDR3aa: ASSPVGQENTGELF

j_gene: TRBJ2-7
v_gene: TRBV2
CDR3aa: ASSEAGQQVYEQY

j_gene: TRBJ2-7
v_gene: TRBV20-1
CDR3aa: SAKSPPNEQY

j_gene: TRBJ1-5
v_gene: TRBV2
CDR3aa: ASRVGSQPQH

j_gene: TRBJ2-3
v_gene: TRBV11-2
CDR3aa: ASSRSRGDTQY

j_gene: TRBJ1-2
v_gene: TRBV3-1
CDR3aa: ASSPMGLLYGYT

j_gene: TRBJ2-4
v_gene: TRBV5-1
CDR3aa: ASSLNPGLAKNIQY

j_gene: TRBJ2-7
v_gene: TRBV4-1
CDR3aa: ASRKTGTGALEQY

j_gene: TRBJ2-1
v_gene: TRBV2
CDR3aa: ASRPLAGSHNEQF

j_gene: TRBJ2-2
v_gene: TRBV4-2
CDR3aa: ASSPREGAGELF

j_gene: TRBJ1-4
v_gene: TRBV5-1
CDR3aa: ASKTGETNEKLF

j_gene: TRBJ2-1
v_gene: TRBV18
CDR3aa: ASSPLRGNEQF

j_gene: TRBJ1-1
v_gene: TRBV7-2
CDR3aa: ASSLGLGKTEAF

j_gene: TRBJ2-7
v_gene: TRBV5-1
CDR3aa: ASSLLLQSEQY

j_gene: TRBJ2-7
v_gene: TRBV12-3/TRBV12-4
CDR3aa: ASRRGTSGYYEQY

j_gene: TRBJ2-1
v_gene: TRBV5-1
CDR3aa: ASSWGRGSYNEQF

j_gene: TRBJ2-2
v_gene: TRBV5-5
CDR3aa: ASRRTARNTGELF

j_gene: TRBJ1-1
v_gene: TRBV18
CDR3aa: ASSPPGGTWNTEAF

j_gene: TRBJ1-5
v_gene: TRBV4-2
CDR3aa: ATSQGEGNQPQH

j_gene: TRBJ2-7
v_gene: TRBV20-1
CDR3aa: SARHPSPNSSYEQY